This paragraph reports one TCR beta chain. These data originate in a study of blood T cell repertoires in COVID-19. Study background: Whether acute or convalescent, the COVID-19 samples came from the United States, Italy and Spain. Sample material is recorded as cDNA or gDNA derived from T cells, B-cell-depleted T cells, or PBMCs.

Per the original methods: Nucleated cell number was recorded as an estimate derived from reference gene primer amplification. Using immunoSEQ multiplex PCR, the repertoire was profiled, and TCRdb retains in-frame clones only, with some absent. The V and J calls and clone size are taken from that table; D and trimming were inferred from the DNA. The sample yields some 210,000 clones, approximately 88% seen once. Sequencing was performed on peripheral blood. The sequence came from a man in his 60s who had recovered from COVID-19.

In DNA form, the CDR3 reads TGCGCCAGCAAGTTGAGGCATCTTAGCACAGATACGCAGTATTTT. Translation: CASKLRHLSTDTQYF. The V gene is TRBV10-1, the J gene TRBJ2-3; D gene uncertain. Germline CDR1 is WNHNN and CDR2 is SYGVQD (reference sequence). CDR3 length: 15 amino acids. Trimming removed 7 bases from V and 0 bases from J, with 14 bases in between.